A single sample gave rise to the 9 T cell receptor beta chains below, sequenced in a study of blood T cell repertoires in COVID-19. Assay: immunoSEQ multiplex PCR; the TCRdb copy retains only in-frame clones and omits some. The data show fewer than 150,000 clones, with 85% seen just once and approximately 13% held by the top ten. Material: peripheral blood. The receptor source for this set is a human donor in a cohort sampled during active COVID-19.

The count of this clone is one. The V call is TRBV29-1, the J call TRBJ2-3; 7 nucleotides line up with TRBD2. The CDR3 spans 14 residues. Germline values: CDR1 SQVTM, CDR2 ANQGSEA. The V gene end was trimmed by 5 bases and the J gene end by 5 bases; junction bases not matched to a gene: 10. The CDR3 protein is CSVSLGGIEDTQYF. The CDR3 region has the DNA TGCAGCGTTTCCCTGGGGGGGATTGAAGATACGCAGTATTTT.

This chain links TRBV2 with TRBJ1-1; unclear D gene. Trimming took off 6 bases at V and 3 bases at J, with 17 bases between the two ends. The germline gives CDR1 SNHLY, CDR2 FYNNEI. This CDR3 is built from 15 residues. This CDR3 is CASSGGGGLHTEAFF. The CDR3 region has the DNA TGTGCCAGCAGCGGAGGTGGTGGACTTCACACTGAAGCTTTCTTT.

CDR3 sequence reads: CASSQDLTSGGDNEQFF. CDR3 nucleotide sequence: TGCGCCAGCAGCCAAGATCTAACTAGCGGGGGGGACAATGAGCAGTTCTTC. This chain links TRBV4-1 with TRBJ2-1; 13 bases align to TRBD2. V shed 0 bases, J shed 5 bases, and the junction held 4 bases outside the gene matches. CDR1 MGHRA and CDR2 YSYEKL come from the germline V gene. There are 17 residues in the CDR3.

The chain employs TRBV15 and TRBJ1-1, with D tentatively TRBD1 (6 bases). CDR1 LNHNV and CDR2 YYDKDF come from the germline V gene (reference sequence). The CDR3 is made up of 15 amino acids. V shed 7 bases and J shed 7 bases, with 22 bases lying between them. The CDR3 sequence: CATTFGRGSMGEAFF. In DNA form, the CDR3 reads TGTGCCACCACGTTCGGCAGGGGAAGCATGGGTGAAGCTTTCTTT.

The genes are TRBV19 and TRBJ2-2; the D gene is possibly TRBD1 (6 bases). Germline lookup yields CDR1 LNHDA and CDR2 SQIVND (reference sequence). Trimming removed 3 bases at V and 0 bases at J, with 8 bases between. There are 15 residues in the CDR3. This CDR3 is CASSMQGTNTGELFF. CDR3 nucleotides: TGTGCCAGTAGTATGCAGGGGACGAACACCGGGGAGCTGTTTTTT.

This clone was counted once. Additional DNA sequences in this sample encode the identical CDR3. The CDR3 loop is CSVPINGKGVGGYTF. The CDR3 coding sequence is TGCAGCGTTCCTATAAACGGTAAGGGGGTGGGGGGCTACACCTTC. This chain connects TRBV29-1 to TRBJ1-2; perhaps TRBD1 as D (6 bases). The CDR3 length is 15 residues. V lost 5 bases to trimming and J lost 8 bases, with 24 bases between them. The germline CDR1 and CDR2 sequences are SQVTM and ANQGSEA.

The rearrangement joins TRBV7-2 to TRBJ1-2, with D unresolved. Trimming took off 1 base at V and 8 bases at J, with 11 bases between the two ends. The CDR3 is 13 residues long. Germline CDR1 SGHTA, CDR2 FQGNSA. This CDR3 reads CASSLDVGGGYTF. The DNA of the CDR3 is TGTGCCAGCAGCTTAGACGTGGGAGGGGGCTACACCTTC.

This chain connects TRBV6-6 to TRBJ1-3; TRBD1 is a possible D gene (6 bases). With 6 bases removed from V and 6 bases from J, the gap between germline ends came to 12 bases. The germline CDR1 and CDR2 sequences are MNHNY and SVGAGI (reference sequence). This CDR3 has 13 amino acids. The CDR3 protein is CASRSGTKNTIYF. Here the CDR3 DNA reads TGTGCCAGCAGGTCTGGGACAAAAAACACCATATATTTT.

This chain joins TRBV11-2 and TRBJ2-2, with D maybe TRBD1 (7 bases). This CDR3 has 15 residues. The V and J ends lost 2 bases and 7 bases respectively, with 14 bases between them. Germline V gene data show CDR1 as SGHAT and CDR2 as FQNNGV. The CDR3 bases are TGTGCCAGCAGCTTATACAGGGGTAGCGGCGGGGAGCTGTTTTTT. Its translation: CASSLYRGSGGELFF.